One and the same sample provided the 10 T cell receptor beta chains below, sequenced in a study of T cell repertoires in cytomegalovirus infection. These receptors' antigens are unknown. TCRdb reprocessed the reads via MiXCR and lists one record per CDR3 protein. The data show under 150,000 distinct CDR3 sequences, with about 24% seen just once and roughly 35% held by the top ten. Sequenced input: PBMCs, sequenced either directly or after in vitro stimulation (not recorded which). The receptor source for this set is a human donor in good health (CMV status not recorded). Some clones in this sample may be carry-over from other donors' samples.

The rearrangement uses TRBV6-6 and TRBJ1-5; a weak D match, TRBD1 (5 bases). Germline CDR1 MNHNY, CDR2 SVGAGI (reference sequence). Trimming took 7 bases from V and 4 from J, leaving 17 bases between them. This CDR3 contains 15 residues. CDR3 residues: CASIPSGAGNQPQHF. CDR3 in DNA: TGTGCCAGCATCCCTAGCGGGGCAGGTAATCAGCCCCAGCATTTT.

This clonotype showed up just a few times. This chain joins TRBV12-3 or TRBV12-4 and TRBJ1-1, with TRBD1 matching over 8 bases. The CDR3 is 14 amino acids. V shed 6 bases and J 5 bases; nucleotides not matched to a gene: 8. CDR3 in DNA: TGTGCCAGCAGACGGACAGGGCTCGGAACTGAAGCTTTCTTT. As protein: CASRRTGLGTEAFF.

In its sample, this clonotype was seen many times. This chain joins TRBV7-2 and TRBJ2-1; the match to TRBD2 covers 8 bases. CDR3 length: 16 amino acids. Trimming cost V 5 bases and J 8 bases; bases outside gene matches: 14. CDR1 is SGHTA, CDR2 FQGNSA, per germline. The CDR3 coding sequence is TGTGCCAGCAGCGAGCCCACTAGCGGAGCTGGGGATGAGCAGTTCTTC. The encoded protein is CASSEPTSGAGDEQFF.

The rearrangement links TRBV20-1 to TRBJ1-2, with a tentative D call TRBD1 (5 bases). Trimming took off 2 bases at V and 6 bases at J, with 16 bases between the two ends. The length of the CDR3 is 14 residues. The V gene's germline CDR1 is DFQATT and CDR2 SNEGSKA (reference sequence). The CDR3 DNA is TGCAGTGCTAGAAAAGCCGGGACGGTGAATGGCTACACCTTC. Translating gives CSARKAGTVNGYTF.

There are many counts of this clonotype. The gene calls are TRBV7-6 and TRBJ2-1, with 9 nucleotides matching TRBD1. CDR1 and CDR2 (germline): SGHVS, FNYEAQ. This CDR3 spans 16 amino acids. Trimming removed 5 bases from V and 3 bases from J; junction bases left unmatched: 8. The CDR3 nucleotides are TGTGCCAGCAGCCCTCCCCGGGACAGGGACTACAATGAGCAGTTCTTC. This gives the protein CASSPPRDRDYNEQFF.

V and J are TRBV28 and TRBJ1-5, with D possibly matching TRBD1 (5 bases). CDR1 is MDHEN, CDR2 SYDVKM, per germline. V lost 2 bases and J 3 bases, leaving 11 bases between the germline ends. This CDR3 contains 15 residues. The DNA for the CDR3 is TGTGCCAGCAGTTTAGTGTCAGGGAACAATCAGCCCCAGCATTTT. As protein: CASSLVSGNNQPQHF.

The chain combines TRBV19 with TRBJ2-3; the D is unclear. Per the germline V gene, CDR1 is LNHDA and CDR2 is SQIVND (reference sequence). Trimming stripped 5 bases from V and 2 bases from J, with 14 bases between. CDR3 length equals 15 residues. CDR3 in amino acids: CASSPGREITDTQYF. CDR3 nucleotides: TGTGCCAGTAGTCCGGGTAGAGAAATCACAGATACGCAGTATTTT.

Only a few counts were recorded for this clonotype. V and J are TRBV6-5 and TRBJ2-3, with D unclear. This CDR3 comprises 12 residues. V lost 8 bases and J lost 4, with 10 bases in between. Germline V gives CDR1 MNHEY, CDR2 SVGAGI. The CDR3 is CASWRSPDTQYF. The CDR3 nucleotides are TGTGCCAGCTGGCGGAGCCCAGATACGCAGTATTTT.

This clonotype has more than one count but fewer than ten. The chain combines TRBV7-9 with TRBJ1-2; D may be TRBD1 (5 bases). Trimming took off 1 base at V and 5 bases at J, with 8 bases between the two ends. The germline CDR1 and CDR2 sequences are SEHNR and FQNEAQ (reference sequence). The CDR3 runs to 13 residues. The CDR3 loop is CASSLDGGYGYTF. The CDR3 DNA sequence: TGTGCCAGCAGCTTAGACGGGGGTTATGGCTACACCTTC.

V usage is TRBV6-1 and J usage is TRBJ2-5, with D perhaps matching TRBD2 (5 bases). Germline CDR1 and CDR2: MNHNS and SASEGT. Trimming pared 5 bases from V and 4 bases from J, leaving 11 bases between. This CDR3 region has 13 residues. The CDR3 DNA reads TGTGCCAGCAGTCCGAGCGGAGGAGAGACCCAGTACTTC. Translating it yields CASSPSGGETQYF.